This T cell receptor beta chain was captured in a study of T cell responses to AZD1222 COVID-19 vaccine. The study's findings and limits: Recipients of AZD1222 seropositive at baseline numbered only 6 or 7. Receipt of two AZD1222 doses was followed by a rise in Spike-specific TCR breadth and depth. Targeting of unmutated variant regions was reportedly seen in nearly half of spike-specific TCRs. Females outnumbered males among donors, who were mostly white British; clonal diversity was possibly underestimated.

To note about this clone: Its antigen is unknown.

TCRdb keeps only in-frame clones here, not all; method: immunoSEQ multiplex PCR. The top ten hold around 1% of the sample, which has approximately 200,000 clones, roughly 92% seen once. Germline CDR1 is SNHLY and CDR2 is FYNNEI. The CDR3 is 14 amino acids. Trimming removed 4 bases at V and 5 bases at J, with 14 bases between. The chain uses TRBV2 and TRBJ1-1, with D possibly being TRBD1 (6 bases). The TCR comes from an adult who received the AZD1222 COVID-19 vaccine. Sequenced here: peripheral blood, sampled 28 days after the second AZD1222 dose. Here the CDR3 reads CASSVRGVGTEAFF. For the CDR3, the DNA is TGTGCCAGCAGTGTGAGGGGGGTAGGGACTGAAGCTTTCTTT. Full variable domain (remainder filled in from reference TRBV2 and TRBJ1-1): EPEVTQTPSHQVTQMGQEVILRCVPISNHLYFYWYRQILGQKVEFLVSFYNNEISEKSEIFDDQFSVERPDGSNFTLKIRSTKLEDSAMYFCASSVRGVGTEAFFGQGTRLTVV.